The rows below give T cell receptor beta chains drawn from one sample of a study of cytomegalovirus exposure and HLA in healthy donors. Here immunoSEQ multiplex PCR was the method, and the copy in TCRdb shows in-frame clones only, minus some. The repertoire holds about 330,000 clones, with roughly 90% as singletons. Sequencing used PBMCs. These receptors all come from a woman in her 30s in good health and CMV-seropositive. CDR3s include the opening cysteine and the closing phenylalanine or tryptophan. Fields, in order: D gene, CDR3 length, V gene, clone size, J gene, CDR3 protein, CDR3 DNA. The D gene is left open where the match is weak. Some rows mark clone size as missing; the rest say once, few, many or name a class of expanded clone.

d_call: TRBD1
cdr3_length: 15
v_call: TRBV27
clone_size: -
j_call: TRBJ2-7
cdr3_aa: CASSMMPGTVYEQYF
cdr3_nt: TGTGCCAGCAGTATGATGCCCGGGACAGTATACGAGCAGTACTTC

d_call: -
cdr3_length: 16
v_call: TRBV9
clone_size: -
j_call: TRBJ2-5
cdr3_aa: CASSPQGERGWETQYF
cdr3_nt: TGTGCCAGCAGCCCTCAGGGCGAACGAGGTTGGGAGACCCAGTACTTC

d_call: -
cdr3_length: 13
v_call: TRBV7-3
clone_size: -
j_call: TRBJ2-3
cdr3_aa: CASSPLVADTQYF
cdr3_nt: TGTGCCAGCAGCCCCTTGGTAGCAGATACGCAGTATTTT

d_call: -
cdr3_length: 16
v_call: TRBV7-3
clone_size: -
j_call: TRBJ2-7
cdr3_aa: CASSLSSPPGFHEQYF
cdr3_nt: TGTGCCAGCAGCCTCTCAAGCCCCCCCGGGTTCCACGAGCAGTACTTC

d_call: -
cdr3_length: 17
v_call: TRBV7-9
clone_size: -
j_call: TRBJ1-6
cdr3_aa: CASSAFTGISYNSPLHF
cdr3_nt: TGTGCCAGCAGCGCCTTCACAGGGATTTCCTATAATTCACCCCTCCACTTT

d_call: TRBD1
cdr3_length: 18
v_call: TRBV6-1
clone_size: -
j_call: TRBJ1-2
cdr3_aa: CASSESGTGGISNYGYTF
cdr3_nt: TGTGCCAGCAGTGAAAGCGGGACAGGGGGTATCTCTAACTATGGCTACACCTTC

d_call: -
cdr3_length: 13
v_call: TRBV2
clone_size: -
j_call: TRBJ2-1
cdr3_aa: CASSATPYNEQFF
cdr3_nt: TGTGCCAGCAGTGCGACACCCTACAATGAGCAGTTCTTC

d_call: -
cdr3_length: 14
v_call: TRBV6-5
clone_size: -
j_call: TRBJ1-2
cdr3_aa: CASMAGTRGYGYTF
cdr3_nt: TGTGCCAGCATGGCGGGGACCCGGGGCTATGGCTACACCTTC

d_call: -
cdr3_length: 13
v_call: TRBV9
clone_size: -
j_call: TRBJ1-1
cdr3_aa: CASSDGPRAEAFF
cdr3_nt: TGTGCCAGCAGCGATGGGCCCAGGGCTGAAGCTTTCTTT

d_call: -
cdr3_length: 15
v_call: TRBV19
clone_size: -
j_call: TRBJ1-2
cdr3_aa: CASSIGSGQSYGYTF
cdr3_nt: TGTGCCAGTAGTATAGGGTCCGGACAGAGTTATGGCTACACCTTC

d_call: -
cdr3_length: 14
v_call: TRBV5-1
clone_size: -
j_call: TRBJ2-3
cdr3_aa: CASSFDRYTDTQYF
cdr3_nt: TGCGCCAGCAGCTTTGACAGATACACAGATACGCAGTATTTT

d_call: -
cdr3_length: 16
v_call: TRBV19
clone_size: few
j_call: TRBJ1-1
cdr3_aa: CASSIPFSMMNTEAFF
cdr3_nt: TGTGCCAGTAGTATCCCCTTTTCAATGATGAACACTGAAGCTTTCTTT

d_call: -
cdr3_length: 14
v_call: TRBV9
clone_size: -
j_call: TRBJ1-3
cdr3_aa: CASNEGDSGNTIYF
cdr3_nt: TGTGCCAGCAACGAGGGGGACTCTGGAAACACCATATATTTT

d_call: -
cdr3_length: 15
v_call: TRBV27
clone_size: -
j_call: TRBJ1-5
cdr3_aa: CASSRITGINQPQHF
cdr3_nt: TGTGCCAGCAGTCGAATAACAGGGATCAATCAGCCCCAGCATTTT

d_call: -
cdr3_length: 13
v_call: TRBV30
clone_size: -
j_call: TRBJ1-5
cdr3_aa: CAWSGQGNQPQHF
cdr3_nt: TGTGCCTGGAGTGGACAGGGCAATCAGCCCCAGCATTTT

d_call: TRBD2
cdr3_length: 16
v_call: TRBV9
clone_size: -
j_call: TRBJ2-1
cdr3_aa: CASSVSGGGAYNEQFF
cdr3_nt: TGTGCCAGCAGCGTGAGTGGCGGGGGGGCCTACAATGAGCAGTTCTTC

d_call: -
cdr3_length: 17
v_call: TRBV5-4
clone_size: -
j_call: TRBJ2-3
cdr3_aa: CASSLPVGQISTDTQYF
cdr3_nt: TGTGCCAGCAGCTTACCCGTCGGGCAGATAAGCACAGATACGCAGTATTTT

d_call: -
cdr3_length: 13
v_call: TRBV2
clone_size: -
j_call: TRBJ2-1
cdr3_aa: CASLAADDNEQFF
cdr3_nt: TGTGCCAGCTTGGCTGCAGATGACAATGAGCAGTTCTTC

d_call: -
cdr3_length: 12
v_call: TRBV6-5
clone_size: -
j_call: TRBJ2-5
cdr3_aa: CASSYGRETQYF
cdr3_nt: TGTGCCAGCAGTTACGGCAGGGAGACCCAGTACTTC

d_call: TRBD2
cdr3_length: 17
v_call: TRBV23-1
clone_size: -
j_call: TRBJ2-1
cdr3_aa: CASSHLREGLYYNEQFF
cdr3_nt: TGCGCCAGCAGTCATTTGAGGGAGGGCCTTTACTACAATGAGCAGTTCTTC

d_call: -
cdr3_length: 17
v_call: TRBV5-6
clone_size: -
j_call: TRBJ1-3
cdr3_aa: CASSSRQADDSGNTIYF
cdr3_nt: TGTGCCAGCAGCTCAAGACAGGCAGATGACTCTGGAAACACCATATATTTT

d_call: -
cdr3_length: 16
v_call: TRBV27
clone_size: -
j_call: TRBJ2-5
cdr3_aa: CASSLYGGTAQETQYF
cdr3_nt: TGTGCCAGCAGTTTATACGGCGGGACAGCCCAAGAGACCCAGTACTTC

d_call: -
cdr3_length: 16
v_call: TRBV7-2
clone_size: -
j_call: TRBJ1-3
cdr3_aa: CASSLGTRLSGNTIYF
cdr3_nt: TGTGCCAGCAGCTTAGGAACAAGGCTCTCTGGAAACACCATATATTTT

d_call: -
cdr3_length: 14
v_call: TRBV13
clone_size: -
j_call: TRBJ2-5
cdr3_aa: CASSPRRVEETQYF
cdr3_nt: TGTGCCAGCAGTCCTCGTAGGGTGGAAGAGACCCAGTACTTC

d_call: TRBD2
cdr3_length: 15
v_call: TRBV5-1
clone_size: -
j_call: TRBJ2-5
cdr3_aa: CATRGTSGRTETQYF
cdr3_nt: TGCGCCACCCGGGGGACTAGCGGGAGAACAGAGACCCAGTACTTC

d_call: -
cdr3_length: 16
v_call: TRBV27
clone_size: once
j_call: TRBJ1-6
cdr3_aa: CASSSRLGLNNSPLHF
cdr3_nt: TGTGCCAGCAGTTCAAGGCTAGGACTGAATAATTCACCCCTCCACTTT

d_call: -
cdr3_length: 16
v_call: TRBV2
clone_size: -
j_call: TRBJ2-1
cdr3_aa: CASSERSSGTYNEQFF
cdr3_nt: TGTGCCAGCAGTGAAAGGAGTAGCGGAACCTACAATGAGCAGTTCTTC

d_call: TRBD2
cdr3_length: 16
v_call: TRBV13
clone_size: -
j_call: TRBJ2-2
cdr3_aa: CASSLKLAGGTGELFF
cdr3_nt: TGTGCCAGCAGCTTAAAGCTAGCGGGGGGCACCGGGGAGCTGTTTTTT

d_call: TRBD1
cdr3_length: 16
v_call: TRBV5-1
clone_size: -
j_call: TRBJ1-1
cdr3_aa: CASSSDGTGGNTEAFF
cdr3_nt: TGCGCCAGCAGCTCCGACGGGACAGGGGGTAACACTGAAGCTTTCTTT

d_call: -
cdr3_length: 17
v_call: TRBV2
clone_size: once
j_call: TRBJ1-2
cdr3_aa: CASRKFDARDSAYGYTF
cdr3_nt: TGTGCCAGCAGGAAGTTCGATGCTCGGGATTCGGCTTATGGCTACACCTTC

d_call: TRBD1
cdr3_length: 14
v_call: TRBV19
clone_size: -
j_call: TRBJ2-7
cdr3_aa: CASSIRDREDEQYF
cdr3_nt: TGTGCCAGTAGTATCCGGGACAGGGAGGACGAGCAGTACTTC

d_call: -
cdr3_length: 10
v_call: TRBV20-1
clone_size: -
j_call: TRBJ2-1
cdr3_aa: CSASDNEQFF
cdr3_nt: TGCAGTGCCTCTGATAATGAGCAGTTCTTC

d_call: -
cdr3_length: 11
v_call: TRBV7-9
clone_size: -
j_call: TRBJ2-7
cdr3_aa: CASSLSDEQYF
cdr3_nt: TGTGCCAGCAGCTTAAGTGACGAGCAGTACTTC

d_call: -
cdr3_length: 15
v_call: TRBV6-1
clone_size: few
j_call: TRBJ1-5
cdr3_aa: CASSDNAGYGQPQHF
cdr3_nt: TGTGCCAGCAGTGACAACGCAGGGTACGGTCAGCCCCAGCATTTT

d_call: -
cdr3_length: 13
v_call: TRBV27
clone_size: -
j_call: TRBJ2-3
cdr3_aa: CASSLSGTDTQYF
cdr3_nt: TGTGCCAGCAGTTTATCTGGCACAGATACGCAGTATTTT

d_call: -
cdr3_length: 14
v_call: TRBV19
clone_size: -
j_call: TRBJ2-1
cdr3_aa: CASSPFGGHNEQFF
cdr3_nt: TGTGCCAGTAGTCCCTTCGGGGGTCACAATGAGCAGTTCTTC

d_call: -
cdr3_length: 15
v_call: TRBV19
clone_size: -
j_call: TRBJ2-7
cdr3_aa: CASSISILGAYEQYF
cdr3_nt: TGTGCCAGTAGTATAAGTATATTGGGGGCCTACGAGCAGTACTTC

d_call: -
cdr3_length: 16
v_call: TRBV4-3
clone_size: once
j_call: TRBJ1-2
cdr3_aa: CASSQEFTGRISGYTF
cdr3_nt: TGCGCCAGCAGCCAAGAGTTCACAGGGAGGATAAGTGGCTACACCTTC

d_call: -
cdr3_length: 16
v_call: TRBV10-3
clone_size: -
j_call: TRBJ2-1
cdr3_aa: CAISESGGGGSNEQFF
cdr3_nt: TGTGCCATCAGTGAGTCGGGGGGCGGGGGCTCCAATGAGCAGTTCTTC

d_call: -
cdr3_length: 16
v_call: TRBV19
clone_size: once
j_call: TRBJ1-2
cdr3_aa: CASSSRTVIANYGYTF
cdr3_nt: TGTGCCAGTAGTTCAAGGACGGTGATAGCTAACTATGGCTACACCTTC

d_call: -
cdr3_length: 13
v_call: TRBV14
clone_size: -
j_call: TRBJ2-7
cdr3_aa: CASSQVPGLEQYF
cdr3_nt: TGTGCCAGCAGCCAAGTACCAGGCTTGGAGCAGTACTTC

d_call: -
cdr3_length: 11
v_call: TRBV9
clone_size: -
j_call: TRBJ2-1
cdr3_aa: CASENYGEQFF
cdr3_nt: TGTGCCAGCGAAAATTACGGTGAGCAGTTCTTC

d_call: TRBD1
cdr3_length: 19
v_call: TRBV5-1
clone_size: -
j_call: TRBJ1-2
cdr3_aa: CASSLAGMGAGGAEDGYTF
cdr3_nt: TGCGCCAGCAGCTTGGCGGGGATGGGGGCAGGGGGCGCGGAGGATGGCTACACCTTC

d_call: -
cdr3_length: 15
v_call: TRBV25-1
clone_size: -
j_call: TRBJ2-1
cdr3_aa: CASSRPGPLYNEQFF
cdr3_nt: TGTGCCAGCAGTCGGCCGGGACCACTTTACAATGAGCAGTTCTTC

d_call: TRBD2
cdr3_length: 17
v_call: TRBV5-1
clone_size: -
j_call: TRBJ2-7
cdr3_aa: CASSLGLAGRRDYEQYF
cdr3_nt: TGCGCCAGCAGTTTGGGACTAGCGGGAAGAAGGGACTACGAGCAGTACTTC

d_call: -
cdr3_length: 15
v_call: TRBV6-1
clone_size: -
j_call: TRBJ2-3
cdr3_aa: CAVGDYPSYTDTQYF
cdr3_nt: TGTGCAGTCGGGGATTACCCTTCCTACACAGATACGCAGTATTTT

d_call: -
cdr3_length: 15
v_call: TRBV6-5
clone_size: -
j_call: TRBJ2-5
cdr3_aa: CASTPALGAGRTQYF
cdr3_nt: TGTGCCAGCACCCCCGCCCTCGGGGCCGGGAGGACCCAGTACTTC

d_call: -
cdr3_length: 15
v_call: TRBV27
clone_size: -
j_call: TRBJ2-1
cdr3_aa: CASSFGSRGYNEQFF
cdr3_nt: TGTGCCAGCAGTTTTGGTTCCAGGGGCTACAATGAGCAGTTCTTC

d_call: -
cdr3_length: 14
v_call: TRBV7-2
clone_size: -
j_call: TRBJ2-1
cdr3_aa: CASSLLDRRNEQFF
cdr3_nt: TGTGCCAGCAGCTTACTGGACCGGCGAAATGAGCAGTTCTTC

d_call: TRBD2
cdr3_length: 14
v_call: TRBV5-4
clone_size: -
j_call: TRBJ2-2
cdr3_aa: CASSLTSGTGELFF
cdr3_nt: TGTGCCAGCAGCCTGACTAGCGGCACCGGGGAGCTGTTTTTT

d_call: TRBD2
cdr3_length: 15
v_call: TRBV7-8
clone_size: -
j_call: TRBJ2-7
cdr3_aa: CASSLVETSGYEQYF
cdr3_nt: TGTGCCAGCAGCTTAGTGGAGACTAGCGGGTACGAGCAGTACTTC

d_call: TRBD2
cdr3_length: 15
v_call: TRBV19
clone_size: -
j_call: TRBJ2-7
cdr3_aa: CASSPDGTSGYEQYF
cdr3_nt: TGTGCCAGTAGTCCCGATGGGACTAGCGGATACGAGCAGTACTTC

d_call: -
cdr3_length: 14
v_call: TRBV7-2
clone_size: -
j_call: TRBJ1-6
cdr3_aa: CASSPGEMNSPLHF
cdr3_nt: TGTGCCAGCAGTCCAGGGGAAATGAATTCACCCCTCCACTTT

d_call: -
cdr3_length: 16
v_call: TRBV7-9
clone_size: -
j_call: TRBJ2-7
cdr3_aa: CASSINLFGPTYEQYF
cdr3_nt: TGTGCCAGCAGCATTAACCTCTTCGGGCCTACCTACGAGCAGTACTTC

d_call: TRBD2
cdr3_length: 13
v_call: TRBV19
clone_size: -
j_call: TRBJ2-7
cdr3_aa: CASSPGTNYEQYF
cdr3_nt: TGTGCCAGTAGTCCCGGGACTAACTACGAGCAGTACTTC

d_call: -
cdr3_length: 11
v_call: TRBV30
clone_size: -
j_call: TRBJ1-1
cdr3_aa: CAWSDISEAFF
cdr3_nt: TGTGCCTGGAGTGATATCAGCGAAGCTTTCTTT

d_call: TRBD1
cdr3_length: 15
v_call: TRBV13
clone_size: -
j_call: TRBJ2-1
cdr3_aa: CASRQRGQGANEQFF
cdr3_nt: TGTGCCAGCAGGCAAAGGGGACAGGGGGCCAATGAGCAGTTCTTC